This T cell receptor (beta chain) was sequenced during a study of identical twins (dated by TCRdb to 2016 to 2017). About the study as a whole: The study deep-sequenced TCR alpha and beta repertoires from monozygotic twins, unrelated adults of various ages and cord blood to test whether fetal clonotypes persist. To rule out contamination, the twin experiments were replicated at different times with different library preparation protocols. What the authors observed across the whole study: Zero-insertion analyses could be partly confounded by invariant T cells such as MAIT and iNKT, although diverse VJ usage argued against such confounding for most clonotypes. Fewer insertions were carried by abundant cord blood beta clonotypes, a similar but weaker trend appeared in young adult naive repertoires, and no such trend appeared in memory repertoires. Because the same donors could not be followed over many years, the conclusions relied on cross-sectional statistical analysis. Out-of-frame TCR alpha sharing in monozygotic twins was systematically underestimated by recombination models, whereas sharing between unrelated individuals was in agreement with the recombination models. Compared with coincidental sharing between unrelated individuals, out-of-frame TCR alpha sequences shared between twins had an excess of sequences with low generation probability. A weaker excess of twin sharing was found in beta out-of-frame sequences because the signal-to-noise ratio was lowered by fewer shared sequences.

Relative to germline, V is missing 7 bases and J is missing 6 bases, with 14 bases of the junction outside any gene match. From cysteine to phenylalanine, the CDR3 is 17 amino acids long. Just CDR3 DNA is preserved here, 51 bases in frame from base 1. Only healthy Caucasian donors were included. Three pairs of female monozygotic twins, all aged about 18 to 30 years, made up the twin cohort. Positive isolation kits from Invitrogen were used to isolate CD4+ and CD8+ T cell populations. Libraries were prepared through 5' RACE. TCRdb shows the sequencer as Illumina HiSeq 2000. A universal primer binding site was added through template switching, and the final cDNA carried a unique molecular identifier so that TCR cDNA molecules could be counted accurately. Specific primers in the conserved constant-segment region were used to synthesize first-strand cDNA for TCR alpha and beta chains. To control for contamination, every cDNA library carried two barcodes: a SMART-Mk sample barcode plus Illumina barcodes. TruSeq adapter sequences and Illumina sample barcodes were added in two successive PCR steps. The Illumina HiSeq platform was used with custom primers to sequence TCR alpha and beta cDNA libraries. In the source study's methods: Raw reads were processed with MiGEC to extract unique molecular identifiers, and MiXCR was used to determine CDR3 positions. For each individual, recombination models were inferred using an EM algorithm with the repgenHMM and IGoR tools. The analysis of shared clonotypes was done with the tcR package in R, with sharing normalized by the product of cloneset sizes. To study raw recombination without the effects of thymic and clonal selection, out-of-frame nonproductive sequences were analyzed. TCRdb reprocessing: public reads trimmed at Q25 with fastp, clones called with MiXCR, in-frame beta chains kept. All rows with the same CDR3 protein become a single entry with the most common DNA and genes. TCRdb's processing, not the study's, gives the V and J calls here. The sample records 500,000 to 600,000 distinct CDR3 sequences, around 20% of which are singletons. The biggest ten clones account for roughly 0.91% of the sample.

This clonotype was picked up a small number of times. The antigen it recognizes is unknown. Per-base qualities were not stored, and no clone one base away is much larger. The data were also submitted as part of a second study, on T cells expressing NK-cell markers. From that second study: In sorted CD3+CD56+NKG2C+, CD3+CD56+NKG2C- and CD3+CD56-NKG2C+ T-cell subsets from 8 or 9 donors, TCR beta-chain repertoires were profiled. Seven of the eight sequenced donors were HCMV-seropositive and one was HCMV-seronegative. To restrict sorting to alphabetaTCR-expressing T cells, an anti-gammadeltaTCR antibody was added in several experiments. For roughly six donors, the dominant CD3+CD56+NKG2C+ clonotypes were among the top 10 CD8+ clonotypes and accounted for roughly 1.0-8% of CD8+ T cells. Those dominant clonotypes were again the most abundant among CD3+CD56-NKG2C+ cells in a few donors, at about 25-60.1%. It remained unclear whether the expanded NKG2C-expressing T cell clones were specific for HCMV antigens. All eight donors whose samples were sequenced were randomly selected healthy volunteers, three of them men and five women. A commercial ELISA kit detecting HCMV-specific IgG in serum was used to determine HCMV serostatus. MIGEC handled demultiplexing of the reads and grouping by UMI, while MiTCR was used to assemble and quantify clonotypes. To exclude erroneous sequences, any TCR cDNA sequence not supported by at least two reads was discarded. The tcR package was used for downstream repertoire analysis, and clonotypes were matched between fractions using CDR3 nucleotide sequence together with V segment. VDJmatch was used to annotate antigen specificity against VDJdb, with one amino acid substitution in CDR3 allowed.

The clonotype comes from a woman aged 18-29 years in good health. The sequencing sample was made of CD4+ T cells sorted from blood. This chain is built from TRBV12-3 or TRBV12-4 and TRBJ2-2, with TRBD2 identical over 10 junction bases. The CDR3 loop reads CASIQFISGRSAGELFF. The DNA sequence is TGTGCCAGCATTCAGTTTATTAGCGGGAGGTCGGCCGGGGAGCTGTTTTTT.